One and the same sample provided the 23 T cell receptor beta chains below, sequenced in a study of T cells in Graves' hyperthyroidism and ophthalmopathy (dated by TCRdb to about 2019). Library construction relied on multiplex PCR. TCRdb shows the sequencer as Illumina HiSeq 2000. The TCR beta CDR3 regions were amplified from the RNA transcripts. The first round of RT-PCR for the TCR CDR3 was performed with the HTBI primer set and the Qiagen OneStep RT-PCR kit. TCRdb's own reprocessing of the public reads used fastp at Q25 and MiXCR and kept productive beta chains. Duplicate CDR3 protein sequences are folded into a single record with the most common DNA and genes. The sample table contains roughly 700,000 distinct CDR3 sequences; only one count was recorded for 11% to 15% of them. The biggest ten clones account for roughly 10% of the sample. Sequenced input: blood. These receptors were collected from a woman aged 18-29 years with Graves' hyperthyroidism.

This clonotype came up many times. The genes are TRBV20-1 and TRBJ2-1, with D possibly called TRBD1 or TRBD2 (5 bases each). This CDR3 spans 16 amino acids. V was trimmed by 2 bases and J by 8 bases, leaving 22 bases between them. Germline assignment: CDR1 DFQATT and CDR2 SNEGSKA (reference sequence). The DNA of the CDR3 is TGCAGTGCTAGACGCCTTTGGGGGAGTATTAGCGATGAGCAGTTCTTC. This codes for CSARRLWGSISDEQFF.

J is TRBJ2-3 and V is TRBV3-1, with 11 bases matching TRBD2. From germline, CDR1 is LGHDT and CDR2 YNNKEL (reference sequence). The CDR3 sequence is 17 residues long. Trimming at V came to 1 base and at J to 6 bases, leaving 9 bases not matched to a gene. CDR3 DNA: TGTGCCAGCAGCCAAGGCTTTAGCGGGAGGGCCGCGGATACGCAGTATTTT. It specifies CASSQGFSGRAADTQYF.

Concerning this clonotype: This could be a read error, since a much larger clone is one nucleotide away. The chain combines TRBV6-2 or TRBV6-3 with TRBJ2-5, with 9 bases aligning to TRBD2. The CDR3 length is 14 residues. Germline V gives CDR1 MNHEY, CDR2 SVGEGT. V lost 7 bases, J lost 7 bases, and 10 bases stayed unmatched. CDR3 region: CASTVAGEAGTQYF. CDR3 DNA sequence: TGTGCCAGCACCGTAGCGGGAGAGGCGGGGACCCAGTACTTC.

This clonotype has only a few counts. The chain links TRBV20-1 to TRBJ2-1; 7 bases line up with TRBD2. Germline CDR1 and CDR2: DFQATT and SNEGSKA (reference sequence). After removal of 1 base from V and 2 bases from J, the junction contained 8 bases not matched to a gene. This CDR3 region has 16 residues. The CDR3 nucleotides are TGCAGTGCTAGAGGGGCGGGAGCCGATACCTACAATGAGCAGTTCTTC. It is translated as CSARGAGADTYNEQFF.

The CDR3 nucleotides are TGTGCCAGTAGTAGGGCTAATGAAAAACTGTTTTTT. Protein sequence: CASSRANEKLFF. V and J are TRBV19 and TRBJ1-4; D unresolved. CDR1 is LNHDA and CDR2 is SQIVND in the germline V gene (reference sequence). The CDR3 sequence is 12 residues long. Trimming stripped 4 bases from V and 3 bases from J, with 3 bases between.

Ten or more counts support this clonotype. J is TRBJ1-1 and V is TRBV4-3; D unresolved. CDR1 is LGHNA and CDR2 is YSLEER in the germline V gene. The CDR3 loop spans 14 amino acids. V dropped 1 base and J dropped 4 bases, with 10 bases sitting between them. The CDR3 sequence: CASSQAGVATEAFF. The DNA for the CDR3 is TGCGCCAGCAGCCAAGCCGGGGTGGCCACTGAAGCTTTCTTT.

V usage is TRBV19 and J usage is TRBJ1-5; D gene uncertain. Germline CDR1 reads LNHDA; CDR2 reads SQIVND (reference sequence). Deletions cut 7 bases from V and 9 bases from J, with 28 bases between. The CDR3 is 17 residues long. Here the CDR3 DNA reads TGTGCCAGTACCCCGACCCCTGGTGTTTTTGTAGGGAGGCCCCAGCATTTT. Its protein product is CASTPTPGVFVGRPQHF.

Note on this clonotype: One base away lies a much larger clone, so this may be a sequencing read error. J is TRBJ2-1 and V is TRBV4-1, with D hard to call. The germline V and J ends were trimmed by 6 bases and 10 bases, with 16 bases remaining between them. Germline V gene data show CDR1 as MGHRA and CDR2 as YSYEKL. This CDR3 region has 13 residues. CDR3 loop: CASSPSTPYEQFF. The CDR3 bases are TGCGCCAGCAGTCCGAGCACCCCCTACGAGCAGTTCTTC.

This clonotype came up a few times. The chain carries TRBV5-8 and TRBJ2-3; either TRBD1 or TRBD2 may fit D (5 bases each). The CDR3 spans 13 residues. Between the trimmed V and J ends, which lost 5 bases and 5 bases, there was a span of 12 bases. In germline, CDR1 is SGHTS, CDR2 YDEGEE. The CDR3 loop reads CASSPVGGDTQYF. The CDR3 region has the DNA TGTGCCAGCAGTCCCGTTGGGGGAGATACGCAGTATTTT.

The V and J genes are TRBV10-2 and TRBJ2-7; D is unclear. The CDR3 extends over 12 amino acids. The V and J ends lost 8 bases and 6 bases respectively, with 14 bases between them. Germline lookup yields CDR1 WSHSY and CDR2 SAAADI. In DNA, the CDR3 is TGCGCCAGCGGGCAACTCGCCAGCGAGCAGTACTTC. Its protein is CASGQLASEQYF.

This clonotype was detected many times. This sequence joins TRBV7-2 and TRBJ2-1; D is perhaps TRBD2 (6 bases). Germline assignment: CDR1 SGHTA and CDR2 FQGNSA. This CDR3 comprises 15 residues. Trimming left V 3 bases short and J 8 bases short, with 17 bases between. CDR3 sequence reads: CASSLGTGWGDEQFF. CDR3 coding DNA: TGTGCCAGCAGCTTGGGGACCGGTTGGGGGGATGAGCAGTTCTTC.

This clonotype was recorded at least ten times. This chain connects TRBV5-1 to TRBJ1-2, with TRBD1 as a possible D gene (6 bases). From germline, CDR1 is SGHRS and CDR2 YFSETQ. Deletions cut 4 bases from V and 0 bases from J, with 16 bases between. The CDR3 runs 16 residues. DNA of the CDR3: TGCGCCAGCAGCAAGGGACACGCATCAACTAACTATGGCTACACCTTC. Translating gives CASSKGHASTNYGYTF.

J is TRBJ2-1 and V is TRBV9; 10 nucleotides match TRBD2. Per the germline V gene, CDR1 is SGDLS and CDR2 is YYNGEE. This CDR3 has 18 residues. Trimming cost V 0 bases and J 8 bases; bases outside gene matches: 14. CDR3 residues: CASSVGPILAGASDEQFF. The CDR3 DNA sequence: TGTGCCAGCAGCGTAGGCCCAATCCTAGCGGGAGCCTCCGATGAGCAGTTCTTC.

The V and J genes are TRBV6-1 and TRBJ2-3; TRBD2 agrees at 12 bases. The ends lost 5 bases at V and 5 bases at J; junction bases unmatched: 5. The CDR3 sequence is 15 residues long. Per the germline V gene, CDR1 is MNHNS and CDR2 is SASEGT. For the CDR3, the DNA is TGTGCCAGCAGTCACCCGGGACTAGCGGGAGATACGCAGTATTTT. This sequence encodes CASSHPGLAGDTQYF.

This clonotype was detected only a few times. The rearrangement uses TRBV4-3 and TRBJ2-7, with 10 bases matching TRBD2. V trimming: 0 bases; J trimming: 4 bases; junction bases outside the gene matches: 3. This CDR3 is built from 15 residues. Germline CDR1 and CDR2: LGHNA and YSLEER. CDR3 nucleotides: TGCGCCAGCAGCCAAGATACTAGCGGGAATTACGAGCAGTACTTC. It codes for CASSQDTSGNYEQYF.

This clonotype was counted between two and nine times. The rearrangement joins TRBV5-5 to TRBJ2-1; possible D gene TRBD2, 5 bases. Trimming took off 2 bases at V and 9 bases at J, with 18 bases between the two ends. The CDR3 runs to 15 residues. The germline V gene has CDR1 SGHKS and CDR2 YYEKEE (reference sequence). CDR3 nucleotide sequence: TGTGCCAGCAGCTTCGTGAGGGCCATATGGGGTGAGCAGTTCTTC. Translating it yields CASSFVRAIWGEQFF.

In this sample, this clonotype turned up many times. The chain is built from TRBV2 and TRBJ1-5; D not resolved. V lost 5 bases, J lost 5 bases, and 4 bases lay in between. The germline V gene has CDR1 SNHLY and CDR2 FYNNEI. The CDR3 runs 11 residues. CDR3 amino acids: CASSRDQPQHF. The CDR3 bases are TGTGCCAGCAGTCGAGATCAGCCCCAGCATTTT.

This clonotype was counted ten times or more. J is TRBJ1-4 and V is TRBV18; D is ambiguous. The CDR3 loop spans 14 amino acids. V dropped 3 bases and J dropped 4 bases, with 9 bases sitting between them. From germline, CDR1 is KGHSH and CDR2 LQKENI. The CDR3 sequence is CASSPREINEKLFF. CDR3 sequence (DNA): TGTGCCAGCTCACCGAGGGAGATTAATGAAAAACTGTTTTTT.

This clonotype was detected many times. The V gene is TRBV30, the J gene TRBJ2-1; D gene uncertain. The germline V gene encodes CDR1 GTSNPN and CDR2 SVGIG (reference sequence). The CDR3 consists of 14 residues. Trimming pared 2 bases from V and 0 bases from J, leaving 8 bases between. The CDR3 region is CAWSLVSSYNEQFF. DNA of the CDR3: TGTGCCTGGAGTCTCGTAAGCTCCTACAATGAGCAGTTCTTC.

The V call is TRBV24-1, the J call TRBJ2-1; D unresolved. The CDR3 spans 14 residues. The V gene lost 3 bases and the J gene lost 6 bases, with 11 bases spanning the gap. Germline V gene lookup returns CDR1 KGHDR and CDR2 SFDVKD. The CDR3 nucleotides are TGTGCCACCAGTGATCCAAAACCTCCCAATGAGCAGTTCTTC. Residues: CATSDPKPPNEQFF.

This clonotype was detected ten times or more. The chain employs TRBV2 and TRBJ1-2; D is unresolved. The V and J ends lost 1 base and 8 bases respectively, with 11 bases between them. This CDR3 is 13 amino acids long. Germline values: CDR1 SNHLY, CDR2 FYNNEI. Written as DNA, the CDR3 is TGTGCCAGCAGTGAAGGGCTGGTCTACGGCTACACCTTC. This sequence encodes CASSEGLVYGYTF. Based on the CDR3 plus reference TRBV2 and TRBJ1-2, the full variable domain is EPEVTQTPSHQVTQMGQEVILRCVPISNHLYFYWYRQILGQKVEFLVSFYNNEISEKSEIFDDQFSVERPDGSNFTLKIRSTKLEDSAMYFCASSEGLVYGYTFGSGTRLTVV.

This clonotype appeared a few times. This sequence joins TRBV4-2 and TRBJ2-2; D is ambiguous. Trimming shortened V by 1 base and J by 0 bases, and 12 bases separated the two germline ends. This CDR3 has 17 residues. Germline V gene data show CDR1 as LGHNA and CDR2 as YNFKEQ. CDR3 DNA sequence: TGTGCCAGCAGCCAAGTTAGGCGACAAGCGAACACCGGGGAGCTGTTTTTT. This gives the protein CASSQVRRQANTGELFF.

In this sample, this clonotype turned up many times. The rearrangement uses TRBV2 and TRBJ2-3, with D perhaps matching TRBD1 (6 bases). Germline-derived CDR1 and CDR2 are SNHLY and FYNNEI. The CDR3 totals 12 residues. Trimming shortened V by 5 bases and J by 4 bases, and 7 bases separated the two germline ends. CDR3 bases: TGTGCCAGCAGTAAGGGGGCAGATACGCAGTATTTT. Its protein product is CASSKGADTQYF.